The entry below gives a single TCR beta chain sequence along with its context. The authors' processing: Using reference gene primer amplification, nucleated cell counts were estimated. Libraries were prepared by immunoSEQ multiplex PCR; TCRdb keeps only in-frame clonotypes and omits some of them. For V, J and clone size, that table is used; D and trimming come from the DNA. The sample holds about 210,000 clones, around four fifths seen once. The data originate from a study of blood T cell repertoires in COVID-19. Germline-derived CDR1 and CDR2 are SQVTM and ANQGSEA. The CDR3 runs to 16 residues. The V gene end was trimmed by 6 bases and the J gene end by 7 bases; junction bases not matched to a gene: 12.

The material sequenced was peripheral blood. The TCR comes from a man aged 50-60 years with active or convalescent COVID-19. The chain uses TRBV29-1 and TRBJ2-1; 13 bases agree with TRBD2. CDR3 coding DNA: TGCAGCGTCCGGACTAGCGGGAGATTAGTACTAAATGAGCAGTTCTTC. It is translated as CSVRTSGRLVLNEQFF.